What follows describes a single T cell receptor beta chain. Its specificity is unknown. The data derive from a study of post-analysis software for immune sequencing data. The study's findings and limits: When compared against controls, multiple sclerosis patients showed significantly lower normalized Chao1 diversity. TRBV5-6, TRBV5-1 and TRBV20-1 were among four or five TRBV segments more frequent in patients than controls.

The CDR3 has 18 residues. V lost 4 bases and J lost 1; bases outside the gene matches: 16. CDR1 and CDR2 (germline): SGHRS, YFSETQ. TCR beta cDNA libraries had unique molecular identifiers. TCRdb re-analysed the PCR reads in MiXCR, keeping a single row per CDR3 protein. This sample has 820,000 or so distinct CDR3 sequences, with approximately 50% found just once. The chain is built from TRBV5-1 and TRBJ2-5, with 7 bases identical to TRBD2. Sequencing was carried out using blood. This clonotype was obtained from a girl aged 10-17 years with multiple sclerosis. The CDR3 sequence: CASSPSGMGVMGQETQYF. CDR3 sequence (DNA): TGCGCCAGCAGCCCCAGCGGGATGGGGGTAATGGGCCAAGAGACCCAGTACTTC.